This T cell receptor (beta chain) was identified during a study of vaccination effects on CD4 cells after COVID-19. General study results and limits: There was only 1 of 255 vaccine-induced clones in healthy vaccinees that cross-reacted with common cold coronaviruses.

Trimming took 6 bases from V and 1 from J; bases not matched to a gene: 3. The CDR3 loop spans 15 amino acids. Germline CDR1 and CDR2: LGHDT and YNNKEL (reference sequence). The count of this clone is one. The antigen remains undetermined. Scientists isolated CD4+ T cells after an approximately 10-day culture period ended. Half-medium changes using IL-2 medium occurred on days 3 and 7. Measured with immunoSEQ multiplex PCR; TCRdb has only the in-frame clones, and not every one. The table includes tens of thousands of clones, 82% detected once. This chain links TRBV3-1 (or the pseudogene TRBV3-2) with TRBJ2-2; 9 bases agree with TRBD2. The input for sequencing was CD4+ T cells from PBMCs cultured without peptide, taken before COVID-19 vaccination. The sequence was collected from a human donor who received a COVID-19 vaccine. In nucleotides, the CDR3 is TGTGCCAGCAGACTTAGCGGGGGGAACACCGGGGAGCTGTTTTTT. It yields the protein CASRLSGGNTGELFF.